The 10 T cell receptor beta chains presented below share a single source sample, sequenced in a study of CD8 T cells in Susac syndrome (dated by TCRdb to 2018 to 2020). Receptors were amplified or captured by the immunoSEQ multiplex PCR assay. RNA was extracted using the RNeasy kit, and roughly 0.5 to 1 microgram was reverse transcribed with random hexamers. TCRdb reworked the public reads: Q25 trimming with fastp, MiXCR clone assembly, productive beta chains retained. Each record represents a unique CDR3 protein, reported with the most common genes and DNA among its rows. Recorded for this sample are some 130,000 distinct CDR3 sequences; 95% of them occurred a single time. The ten largest clones capture approximately 0.18% of the sample. Sequences were obtained from CD8+ T cells from PBMCs. The receptors stem from a human donor with Susac syndrome.

V gene TRBV27 combines with J gene TRBJ1-3; 8 bases line up with TRBD1. The V gene end was trimmed by 4 bases and the J gene end by 6 bases; junction bases not matched to a gene: 11. CDR1 MNHEY and CDR2 SMNVEV come from the germline V gene (reference sequence). The CDR3 extends over 16 amino acids. In DNA form, the CDR3 reads TGTGCCAGCAGTTCCTACGCGGACAGGGACAAAAACACCATATATTTT. Protein sequence: CASSSYADRDKNTIYF.

The CDR3 loop reads CASSFGTGAYEQYF. CDR3 coding DNA: TGTGCCAGCAGTTTTGGGACAGGGGCCTACGAGCAGTACTTC. The chain employs TRBV6-5 and TRBJ2-7; the match to TRBD1 covers 10 bases. Per the germline V gene, CDR1 is MNHEY and CDR2 is SVGAGI. The CDR3 consists of 14 residues. V lost 4 bases and J lost 2; bases outside the gene matches: 2.

The V gene is TRBV2, the J gene TRBJ2-7; the D gene is possibly TRBD2 (5 bases). The CDR3 is 13 amino acids. Per germline, CDR1 SNHLY and CDR2 FYNNEI. Trimming took off 3 bases at V and 6 bases at J, with 12 bases between the two ends. CDR3 sequence (DNA): TGTGCCAGCAGTGATACGGGAAGTGGCGAGCAGTACTTC. Its translation: CASSDTGSGEQYF.

This chain links TRBV10-2 with TRBJ2-5; no clear D. CDR1 and CDR2 (germline): WSHSY, SAAADI. V was pared by 6 bases and J by 5 bases, with 10 bases between. The CDR3 covers 12 residues. CDR3 DNA: TGCGCCAGCAGCCACGTGTGGGAGACCCAGTACTTC. Its translation is CASSHVWETQYF.

The rearrangement links TRBV6-5 to TRBJ1-5; 10 bases are a match to TRBD1. The CDR3 extends over 15 amino acids. Germline CDR1 and CDR2: MNHEY and SVGAGI. V dropped 0 bases and J dropped 5; count of bases not matched to a gene: 1. This CDR3 is CASSYSGTGDQPQHF. The CDR3 DNA is TGTGCCAGCAGTTACTCGGGGACAGGGGATCAGCCCCAGCATTTT.

The CDR3 DNA is TGTGCCAGCAGTTTTGCGGACGGGGAGCTGTTTTTT. Protein product: CASSFADGELFF. The V call is TRBV27, the J call TRBJ2-2; D is ambiguous. Germline V gene lookup returns CDR1 MNHEY and CDR2 SMNVEV (reference sequence). This CDR3 is built from 12 residues. Trimming removed 3 bases at V and 7 bases at J, with 6 bases between.

This chain joins TRBV7-9 and TRBJ2-5; 9 bases are a match to TRBD2. The junction had 7 bases not matched to a gene; V was cut back by 1 base and J by 4 bases. CDR3 length: 16 residues. Germline CDR1 reads SEHNR; CDR2 reads FQNEAQ (reference sequence). For the CDR3, the DNA is TGTGCCAGCAGCTTAGTGCGGGAGGGCCCTCGAGAGACCCAGTACTTC. Translation gives CASSLVREGPRETQYF.

The gene calls are TRBV4-1 and TRBJ2-3; 8 nucleotides agree with TRBD2. The CDR3 has 14 residues. Germline lookup yields CDR1 MGHRA and CDR2 YSYEKL. The V and J ends lost 2 bases and 4 bases, in that order; junction bases with no gene match: 2. DNA for the CDR3: TGCGCCAGCAGCCAATGGCGGGAGGCAGATACGCAGTATTTT. Protein: CASSQWREADTQYF.

The chain has TRBV4-1 and TRBJ2-1, with 10 bases aligning to TRBD2. The CDR3 runs 13 residues. J gave up 5 bases and V 8 bases, and 3 bases lay outside the gene matches. In germline, CDR1 is MGHRA, CDR2 YSYEKL. CDR3 residues: CASGLAAHNEQFF. CDR3 sequence (DNA): TGCGCCAGCGGACTAGCGGCCCACAATGAGCAGTTCTTC.

The rearrangement uses TRBV20-1 and TRBJ2-2; D possibly corresponds to TRBD2 (6 bases). CDR3 length: 15 amino acids. The V end lost 0 bases, the J end lost 6 bases, and 14 bases lay between the germline ends. From germline, CDR1 is DFQATT and CDR2 SNEGSKA (reference sequence). The CDR3 sequence: CSAREVVEGPGELFF. In DNA form, the CDR3 reads TGCAGTGCTAGAGAGGTGGTGGAGGGGCCCGGGGAGCTGTTTTTT.